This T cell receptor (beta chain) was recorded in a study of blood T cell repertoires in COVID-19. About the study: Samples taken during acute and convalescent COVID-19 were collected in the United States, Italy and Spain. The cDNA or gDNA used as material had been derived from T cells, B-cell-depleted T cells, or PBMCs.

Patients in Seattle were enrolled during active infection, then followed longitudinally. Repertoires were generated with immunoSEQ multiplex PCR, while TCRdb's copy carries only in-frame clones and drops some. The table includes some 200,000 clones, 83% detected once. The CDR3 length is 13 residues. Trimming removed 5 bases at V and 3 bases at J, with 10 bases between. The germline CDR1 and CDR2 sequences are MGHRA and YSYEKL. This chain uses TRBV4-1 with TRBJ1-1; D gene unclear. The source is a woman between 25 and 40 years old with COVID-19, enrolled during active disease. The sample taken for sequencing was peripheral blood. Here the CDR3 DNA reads TGCGCCAGCAGCGACACAAGGTACACTGAAGCTTTCTTT. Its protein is CASSDTRYTEAFF.